The clone carrying this T cell receptor (beta chain) has a handful of counts. Through a sample-barcoded 5' primer and a J-beta primer mix, a second PCR was run for roughly 6 to 11 cycles. TCRdb fed the 5' RACE reads into MiXCR, producing one record per CDR3 protein. The sample carries hundreds of thousands of distinct CDR3 sequences, roughly 60% recorded once. The data are from a study of blood T cells in healthy people across ages. This CDR3 spans 14 amino acids. Germline V gene data show CDR1 as SGHVS and CDR2 as FQNEAQ. Trimming cost V 4 bases and J 1 base, with 10 bases left between them. The chain uses TRBV7-8 and TRBJ1-1; D remains unclear. The TCR sequence derives from a man aged 25 to 40 in good health. Sequenced: blood. CDR3 sequence (DNA): TGTGCCAGCAGCTCCGGTGAGGGGAACACTGAAGCTTTCTTT. Translating gives CASSSGEGNTEAFF.